The next 5 T cell receptor beta chains were all read from a single sample in a study of identical twins. TCRdb processed the 5' RACE reads anew with MiXCR; each CDR3 protein has one entry. The sample carries a few hundred thousand distinct CDR3 sequences, approximately 17% recorded once. What was sequenced was naive T cells sorted from blood. The origin of the receptors is a man aged 50 to 60 in good health.

The V call is TRBV6-4, the J call TRBJ2-1; D assignment may be TRBD1 or TRBD2 (5 bases each). The germline gives CDR1 MRHNA, CDR2 SNTAGT. Trimming removed 3 bases at V and 7 bases at J, with 16 bases between. The CDR3 consists of 15 residues. The CDR3 DNA reads TGTGCCAGCAGTGAGGGCTATGAGGGGAGTAATGAGCAGTTCTTC. Its protein is CASSEGYEGSNEQFF.

Ten or more counts support this clonotype. The chain uses TRBV5-1 and TRBJ2-5; tentative D call: TRBD2 (5 bases). The CDR3 runs to 13 residues. Trimming stripped 2 bases from V and 4 bases from J, with 9 bases between. Per the germline V gene, CDR1 is SGHRS and CDR2 is YFSETQ. CDR3 DNA sequence: TGCGCCAGCAGCTTCTCCGGGATAGAGACCCAGTACTTC. Its translation is CASSFSGIETQYF.

The DNA for the CDR3 is TGTGCCAGCAGTTTACGGCAGGGCTCTGGGGCCAACGTCCTGACTTTC. Translated, it gives CASSLRQGSGANVLTF. The chain uses TRBV12-3 or TRBV12-4 and TRBJ2-6; TRBD1 is a possible D gene (5 bases). CDR3 length: 16 residues. V dropped 2 bases and J dropped 0 bases, with 8 bases sitting between them.

Only a few counts were recorded for this clonotype. The chain's CDR3 is CSARDNKNIQYF. The CDR3 region has the DNA TGCAGTGCTAGGGACAATAAAAACATTCAGTACTTC. The rearrangement uses TRBV20-1 and TRBJ2-4, with D possibly being TRBD1 (5 bases). The germline gives CDR1 DFQATT, CDR2 SNEGSKA (reference sequence). The CDR3 extends over 12 amino acids. The V end lost 3 bases, the J end lost 4 bases, and 7 bases lay between the germline ends.

The chain carries TRBV20-1 and TRBJ2-3; D ambiguous. Germline assignment: CDR1 DFQATT and CDR2 SNEGSKA (reference sequence). This CDR3 comprises 15 residues. The V gene lost 6 bases and the J gene lost 1 base, with 17 bases spanning the gap. DNA for the CDR3: TGCAGTGCCCTTAGAGTGGGGTTTGGCACAGATACGCAGTATTTT. This sequence encodes CSALRVGFGTDTQYF.